This TCR beta chain was captured by sequencing in a study of blood T cells in healthy people across ages. This CDR3 is 13 amino acids long. Germline V lookup: CDR1 KGHDR, CDR2 SFDVKD. Deletions cut 6 bases from V and 6 bases from J, with 11 bases between. With a J-beta primer mix and a sample-barcoded 5' primer, a second PCR ran about 7 to 11 cycles. No fewer than 2.5 million CDR3-containing paired-end reads came from each sample. TCRdb reanalysed the 5' RACE reads using MiXCR and keeps one entry per CDR3 protein. The sample gives some 1,800,000 distinct CDR3 sequences, approximately 39% of which show up once; about 23% is in the top ten.

The chain is built from TRBV24-1 and TRBJ1-5; D is uncertain. The sequencing sample was made of blood. The receptor's source is a human donor in good health. CDR3 loop: CATSLKGSQPQHF. The CDR3 region has the DNA TGTGCCACCAGTTTAAAGGGAAGTCAGCCCCAGCATTTT.